This T cell receptor (beta chain) was identified during a study of OX40 agonist ivuxolimab in advanced cancers. The wider study: Ivuxolimab was administered intravenously to patients at 0.01 to 10 mg/kg every 2 weeks.

Data came from immunoSEQ multiplex PCR; TCRdb stores just in-frame clones and leaves some out. The sample lists 100,000 or so clones, more than 95% occurring once. This CDR3 is 12 amino acids long. Trimming stripped 3 bases from V and 4 bases from J, with 5 bases between. Per germline, CDR1 SGHTA and CDR2 FQGNSA. Note on this clone: Other DNA variants within this sample encode the same CDR3.

The sequence came from an adult with an advanced solid tumor such as melanoma, head and neck, liver or kidney cancer. The source was CD4+ or CD8+ T cells sorted from blood, collected in a trial of the OX40 agonist ivuxolimab. The genes are TRBV7-2 and TRBJ2-3, with D possibly being TRBD2 (5 bases). CDR3 amino acids: CASSFSADTQYF. CDR3 in DNA: TGTGCCAGCAGCTTTAGCGCAGATACGCAGTATTTT.